The 3 T cell receptor beta chains below were found in one sample sequenced in a study of blood T cell repertoires in COVID-19. Method: immunoSEQ multiplex PCR; TCRdb's copy keeps in-frame clones and lacks some. The repertoire consists of 200,000 to 250,000 clones, with just under 85% occurring once and the leading ten covering around 1.9%. Source material: peripheral blood. The receptors were gathered from a woman at least 80 years old with acute or convalescent COVID-19.

CDR3 region: CASGRGQETQYF. The CDR3 DNA reads as TGTGCCAGCGGCCGGGGGCAAGAGACCCAGTACTTC. The V gene is TRBV12-3 or TRBV12-4, the J gene TRBJ2-5; perhaps TRBD2 as D (6 bases). The CDR3 is 12 residues long. V shed 8 bases and J shed 2 bases, with 9 bases lying between them.

V gene TRBV3-1 (or the pseudogene TRBV3-2) combines with J gene TRBJ2-2; D not certain. Germline V gives CDR1 LGHDT, CDR2 YNNKEL (reference sequence). The germline V and J ends were trimmed by 0 bases and 8 bases, with 4 bases remaining between them. This CDR3 comprises 12 residues. For the CDR3, the DNA is TGTGCCAGCAGCCAAGATAGTGGGGAGCTGTTTTTT. Translating gives CASSQDSGELFF.

The rearrangement links TRBV7-2 to TRBJ1-1; TRBD1 might be the D (5 bases). The CDR3 contains 15 residues. Trimming stripped 3 bases from V and 0 bases from J, with 11 bases between. Germline V gene lookup returns CDR1 SGHTA and CDR2 FQGNSA. The CDR3 reads CASSFVGGLNTEAFF. CDR3 nucleotides: TGTGCCAGCAGCTTTGTGGGGGGTTTGAACACTGAAGCTTTCTTT.